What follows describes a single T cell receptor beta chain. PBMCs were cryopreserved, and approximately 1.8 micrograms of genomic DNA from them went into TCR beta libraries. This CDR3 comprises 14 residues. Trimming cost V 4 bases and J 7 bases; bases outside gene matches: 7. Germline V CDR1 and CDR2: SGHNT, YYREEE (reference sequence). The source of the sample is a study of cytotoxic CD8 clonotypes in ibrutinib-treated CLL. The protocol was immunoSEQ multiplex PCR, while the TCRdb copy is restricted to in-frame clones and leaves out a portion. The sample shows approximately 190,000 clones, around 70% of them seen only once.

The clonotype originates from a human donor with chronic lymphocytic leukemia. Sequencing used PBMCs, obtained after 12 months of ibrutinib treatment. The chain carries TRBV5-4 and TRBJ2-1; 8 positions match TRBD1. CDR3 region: CASSPRTGTNEQFF. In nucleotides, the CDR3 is TGTGCCAGCAGCCCCAGGACAGGGACAAATGAGCAGTTCTTC.